A single sample gave rise to the 23 T cell receptor beta chains below, sequenced in a study of T cells in Graves' hyperthyroidism and ophthalmopathy. Amplification targeted TCR beta CDR3 regions from RNA transcripts. A set of HTBI primers served as the primers for a first-round RT-PCR of the TCR CDR3. TCRdb reanalysed the multiplex PCR reads using MiXCR and keeps one entry per CDR3 protein. The table lists a few hundred thousand distinct CDR3 sequences, more than 15% of them singletons. Sequencing input: blood. These TCRs come from a woman between 40 and 50 years old with Graves' ophthalmopathy.

The J gene is TRBJ1-1, the V gene TRBV20-1; D is possibly TRBD1 (5 bases). Trimming shortened V by 5 bases and J by 1 base, and 14 bases separated the two germline ends. CDR3 length equals 14 residues. Germline V gene sequence: CDR1 DFQATT, CDR2 SNEGSKA (reference sequence). This CDR3 is CSAHPGPKNTEAFF. As DNA, the CDR3 is TGCAGTGCTCACCCGGGACCTAAGAACACTGAAGCTTTCTTT.

This clonotype has more than one count but fewer than ten. The chain links TRBV14 to TRBJ2-7; the match to TRBD1 covers 8 bases. From germline, CDR1 is SGHDN and CDR2 FVKESK. Losses at the gene ends were 1 base for V and 2 bases for J; bases not matched to a gene: 4. This CDR3 contains 15 residues. For the CDR3, the DNA is TGTGCCAGCAGCCAAGGACAGGGGTTCACCTACGAGCAGTACTTC. This codes for CASSQGQGFTYEQYF. Using reference TRBV14 and TRBJ2-7 for the parts outside the CDR3, the full variable domain is EAGVTQFPSHSVIEKGQTVTLRCDPISGHDNLYWYRRVMGKEIKFLLHFVKESKQDESGMPNNRFLAERTGGTYSTLKVQPAELEDSGVYFCASSQGQGFTYEQYFGPGTRLTVT.

This clonotype was counted ten times or more. The chain carries TRBV11-2 and TRBJ2-1; maybe TRBD2 (5 bases). Germline CDR1 reads SGHAT; CDR2 reads FQNNGV. The CDR3 runs to 19 residues. V gave up 6 bases and J gave up 5 bases, with 29 bases separating them. The CDR3 reads CASRSPLGSEGAMNNEQFF. CDR3 sequence (DNA): TGTGCCAGCAGGTCCCCACTGGGCTCAGAGGGAGCCATGAACAATGAGCAGTTCTTC. The full variable domain, its missing parts supplied by reference TRBV11-2 and TRBJ2-1, is EAGVAQSPRYKIIEKRQSVAFWCNPISGHATLYWYQQILGQGPKLLIQFQNNGVVDDSQLPKDRFSAERLKGVDSTLKIQPAKLEDSAVYLCASRSPLGSEGAMNNEQFFGPGTRLTVL.

Points on this clonotype: It may be a read error: a sequence one base away is much more abundant. The CDR3 bases are TGTGCCAGCAAGGAGACTAGCGGGAACGCCGGGGAGCTGTTTTTT. Amino acid sequence: CASKETSGNAGELFF. V gene TRBV2 combines with J gene TRBJ2-2; 11 bases line up with TRBD2. The CDR3 contains 15 residues. CDR1 and CDR2 (germline): SNHLY, FYNNEI.

This clonotype has ten or more counts. V and J are TRBV5-8 and TRBJ2-1; 9 bases are a match to TRBD2. The CDR3 spans 15 residues. Germline-derived CDR1 and CDR2 are SGHTS and YDEGEE. J lost 4 bases, V lost 4 bases, and 6 bases had no gene match. The CDR3 coding sequence is TGTGCCAGCAGCCCTGAGAGCGGGAGGTACAATGAGCAGTTCTTC. Translating gives CASSPESGRYNEQFF.

The chain carries TRBV5-8 and TRBJ2-2; 9 nucleotides line up with TRBD1. CDR3 length: 16 amino acids. Trimming cost V 5 bases and J 3 bases; bases outside gene matches: 8. Germline V gene sequence: CDR1 SGHTS, CDR2 YDEGEE. CDR3 DNA sequence: TGTGCCAGCAGTCTAGGACAGGGGATACACACCGGGGAGCTGTTTTTT. This sequence encodes CASSLGQGIHTGELFF.

A remark on this clonotype: With a much larger clone just one base away, this may be a read error. The chain is built from TRBV20-1 and TRBJ1-5; unclear D gene. Germline lookup yields CDR1 DFQATT and CDR2 SNEGSKA (reference sequence). The CDR3 totals 12 residues. The CDR3 loop is CSARVSNQPQDF. The CDR3 DNA sequence: TGCAGTGCTAGAGTTAGCAATCAGCCCCAGGATTTT.

This clonotype was detected ten times or more. V is TRBV3-1 and J is TRBJ2-5; D possibly corresponds to TRBD1 (6 bases). CDR1 is LGHDT and CDR2 is YNNKEL in the germline V gene (reference sequence). This CDR3 region has 15 residues. The germline V and J ends were trimmed by 2 bases and 5 bases, with 15 bases remaining between them. The CDR3 protein is CASSQTSRGGETQYF. CDR3 bases: TGTGCCAGCAGCCAAACAAGCAGGGGTGGGGAGACCCAGTACTTC.

This clonotype was seen more than once but under ten times. The V and J genes are TRBV6-1 and TRBJ2-3, with a weak D call TRBD2 (6 bases). This CDR3 has 16 amino acids. Germline CDR1 and CDR2: MNHNS and SASEGT. The V end lost 6 bases, the J end lost 0 bases, and 16 bases lay between the germline ends. CDR3 region: CASRFTPGLSTDTQYF. The CDR3 nucleotides read TGTGCCAGCAGGTTTACTCCGGGACTGAGCACAGATACGCAGTATTTT.

This clonotype showed up just a few times. This chain uses TRBV24-1 with TRBJ2-3; 7 bases align to TRBD2. The V and J ends lost 4 bases and 2 bases, in that order; junction bases with no gene match: 5. The CDR3 runs to 15 residues. CDR1 KGHDR and CDR2 SFDVKD come from the germline V gene. The CDR3 nucleotides read TGTGCCACCAGTGACTCGAGCGGGGCCACAGATACGCAGTATTTT. Translation: CATSDSSGATDTQYF.

This clonotype was seen many times. This chain uses TRBV10-3 with TRBJ2-5; TRBD2 matches at 8 bases. This CDR3 is 16 amino acids long. Looked up from germline, CDR1 is ENHRY and CDR2 is SYGVKD. With V trimmed by 2 bases and J by 4 bases, 9 bases remained unmatched. The CDR3 loop reads CAISEVSGGPIETQYF. The CDR3 nucleotides read TGTGCCATCAGTGAGGTGTCGGGAGGGCCGATAGAGACCCAGTACTTC.

Many counts were recorded for this clonotype. The chain employs TRBV6-1 and TRBJ2-1; 10 nucleotides agree with TRBD2. The CDR3 loop spans 15 amino acids. Germline V CDR1 and CDR2: MNHNS, SASEGT. J gave up 7 bases and V 7 bases, and 10 bases lay outside the gene matches. The CDR3 DNA follows: TGTGCCAGCAAACTCACCGGTAGCGGGAGGAATGAGCAGTTCTTC. Translating gives CASKLTGSGRNEQFF.

There are a few counts of this clonotype. The chain has TRBV6-1 and TRBJ2-1; TRBD2 matches at 8 bases. This CDR3 has 12 residues. Per germline, CDR1 MNHNS and CDR2 SASEGT. After removal of 4 bases from V and 15 bases from J, the junction contained 8 bases not matched to a gene. This CDR3 is CASSGTEAGVFF. DNA of the CDR3: TGTGCCAGCAGTGGGACTGAAGCGGGGGTGTTCTTC.

The CDR3 nucleotides read TGCAGTGCTAGAGTAGTTTTGAATGAGCAGTTCTTC. Encoded protein: CSARVVLNEQFF. This chain uses TRBV20-1 with TRBJ2-1; D not resolved. The germline gives CDR1 DFQATT, CDR2 SNEGSKA (reference sequence). This CDR3 contains 12 residues. V lost 1 base and J lost 7, with 8 bases in between.

The chain employs TRBV28 and TRBJ1-2; a possible D gene is TRBD1 (5 bases). The V and J ends lost 7 bases and 7 bases respectively, with 22 bases between them. This CDR3 is 15 amino acids long. Germline V gene data show CDR1 as MDHEN and CDR2 as SYDVKM. CDR3 sequence reads: CASTGLGGARVGYTF. CDR3 nucleotide sequence: TGTGCCAGCACCGGATTGGGAGGGGCGCGGGTTGGCTACACCTTC.

There are many counts of this clonotype. The chain has TRBV5-1 and TRBJ1-1; TRBD1 agrees at 9 bases. The germline CDR1 and CDR2 sequences are SGHRS and YFSETQ. The CDR3 loop spans 14 amino acids. V trimming: 3 bases; J trimming: 8 bases; junction bases outside the gene matches: 8. CDR3 protein: CASSWGQGLVEAFF. CDR3 DNA sequence: TGCGCCAGCAGCTGGGGACAGGGATTAGTGGAAGCTTTCTTT. Combining the CDR3 with reference TRBV5-1 and TRBJ1-1 gives the whole variable domain KAGVTQTPRYLIKTRGQQVTLSCSPISGHRSVSWYQQTPGQGLQFLFEYFSETQRNKGNFPGRFSGRQFSNSRSEMNVSTLELGDSALYLCASSWGQGLVEAFFGQGTRLTVV.

This clonotype has at least ten counts. V usage is TRBV12-3 or TRBV12-4 and J usage is TRBJ2-5; D uncertain. The CDR3 covers 13 residues. Trimming took off 5 bases at V and 5 bases at J, with 12 bases between the two ends. The CDR3 DNA reads as TGTGCCAGCAGTACCCTAGAGATGGAGACCCAGTACTTC. It specifies CASSTLEMETQYF.

This clonotype was seen a handful of times. The CDR3 nucleotides are TGTGCTAGTGGTTTGGGGCCTACTAGCGGGGGGGGAGATACGCAGTATTTT. This gives the protein CASGLGPTSGGGDTQYF. This chain links TRBV12-5 with TRBJ2-3; 13 nucleotides align to TRBD2. Germline V gene sequence: CDR1 LGHNT, CDR2 FRNRAP. The CDR3 covers 17 residues. V lost 1 base and J lost 5; bases outside the gene matches: 6.

There are many counts of this clonotype. The chain employs TRBV30 and TRBJ2-2; D uncertain. Germline V gene lookup returns CDR1 GTSNPN and CDR2 SVGIG (reference sequence). The CDR3 spans 12 residues. The ends were cut back, 2 bases at V and 8 bases at J, with 9 bases in the middle. CDR3 amino acids: CAWSLSGGELFF. Written as DNA, the CDR3 is TGTGCCTGGAGTCTCTCCGGTGGGGAGCTGTTTTTT.

CDR3 nucleotide sequence: TGCAGTGCGGGGGACAGGGGGACTGGCTACACCTTC. Encoded protein: CSAGDRGTGYTF. The chain carries TRBV20-1 and TRBJ1-2, with 11 bases lining up with TRBD1. Germline V gene lookup returns CDR1 DFQATT and CDR2 SNEGSKA (reference sequence). The CDR3 length is 12 residues. With V trimmed by 6 bases and J by 7 bases, 4 bases remained unmatched.

This clonotype was counted ten times or more. This chain links TRBV7-9 with TRBJ2-3; TRBD1 matches at 9 bases. The CDR3 loop spans 16 amino acids. Germline V gene sequence: CDR1 SEHNR, CDR2 FQNEAQ (reference sequence). V lost 2 bases and J lost 6; bases outside the gene matches: 9. As DNA, the CDR3 is TGTGCCAGCAGCTTACCACAGGGGGCTATGGGTGATACGCAGTATTTT. Encoded protein: CASSLPQGAMGDTQYF.

This clonotype was counted many times. The DNA of the CDR3 is TGCGCCAGCAGCGGTGTTTCTCTAGCGGGAGCCGGGGAGCTGTTTTTT. It translates to CASSGVSLAGAGELFF. The J gene is TRBJ2-2, the V gene TRBV5-1; 10 bases agree with TRBD2. Germline lookup yields CDR1 SGHRS and CDR2 YFSETQ. This CDR3 region has 16 residues. With 4 bases clipped from V and 6 bases from J, the junction kept 9 bases outside the gene matches.

This clonotype was counted only a few times. V and J are TRBV29-1 and TRBJ1-1; a weak D match, TRBD1 (5 bases). The ends were cut back, 6 bases at V and 7 bases at J, with 12 bases in the middle. Germline-derived CDR1 and CDR2 are SQVTM and ANQGSEA. The CDR3 is 11 residues long. This CDR3 is CSVADSFEAFF. CDR3 DNA: TGCAGCGTCGCTGACAGCTTTGAAGCTTTCTTT.